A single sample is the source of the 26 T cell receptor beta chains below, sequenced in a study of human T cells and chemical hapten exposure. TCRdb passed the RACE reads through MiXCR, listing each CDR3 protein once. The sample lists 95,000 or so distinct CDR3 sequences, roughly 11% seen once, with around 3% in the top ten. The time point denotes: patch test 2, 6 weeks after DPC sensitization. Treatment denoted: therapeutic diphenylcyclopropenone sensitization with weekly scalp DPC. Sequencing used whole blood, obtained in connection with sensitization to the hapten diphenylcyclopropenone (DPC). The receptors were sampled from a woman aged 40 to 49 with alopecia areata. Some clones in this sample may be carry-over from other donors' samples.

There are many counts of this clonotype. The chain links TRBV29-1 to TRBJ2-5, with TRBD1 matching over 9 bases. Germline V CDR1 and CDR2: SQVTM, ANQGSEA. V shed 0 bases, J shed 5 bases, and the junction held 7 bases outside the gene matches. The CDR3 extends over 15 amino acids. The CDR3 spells CSVEDTGGAGETQYF. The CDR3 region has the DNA TGCAGCGTTGAAGATACAGGGGGCGCGGGTGAGACCCAGTACTTC.

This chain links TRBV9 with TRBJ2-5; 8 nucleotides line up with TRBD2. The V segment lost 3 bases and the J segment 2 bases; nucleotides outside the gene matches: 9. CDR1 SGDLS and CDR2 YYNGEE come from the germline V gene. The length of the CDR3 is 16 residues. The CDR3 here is CASSEPAAGEQETQYF. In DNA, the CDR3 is TGTGCCAGCAGCGAACCGGCAGCGGGGGAACAAGAGACCCAGTACTTC.

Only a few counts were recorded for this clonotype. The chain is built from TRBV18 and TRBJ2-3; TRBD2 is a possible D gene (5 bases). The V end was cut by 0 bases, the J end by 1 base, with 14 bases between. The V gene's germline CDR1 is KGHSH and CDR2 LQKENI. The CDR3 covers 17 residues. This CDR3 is CASSPPSRVWGTDTQYF. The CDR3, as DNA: TGTGCCAGCTCACCACCGTCGAGGGTTTGGGGCACAGATACGCAGTATTTT.

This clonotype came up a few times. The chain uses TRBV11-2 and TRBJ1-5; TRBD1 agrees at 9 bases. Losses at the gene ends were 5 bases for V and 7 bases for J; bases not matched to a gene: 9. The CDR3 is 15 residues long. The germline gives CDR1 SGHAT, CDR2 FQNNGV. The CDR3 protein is CASSPFTGGGQPQHF. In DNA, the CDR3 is TGTGCCAGCAGCCCGTTCACAGGGGGCGGACAGCCCCAGCATTTT.

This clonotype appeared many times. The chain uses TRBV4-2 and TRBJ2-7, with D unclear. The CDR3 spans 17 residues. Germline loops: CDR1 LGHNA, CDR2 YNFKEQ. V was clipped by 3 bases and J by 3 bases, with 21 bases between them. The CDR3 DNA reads TGTGCCAGCAGCCAGGCAGCCGGGCTGGGGATAATCTACGAGCAGTACTTC. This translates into CASSQAAGLGIIYEQYF.

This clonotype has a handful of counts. Here the CDR3 reads CASSQVRDSFTDTQYF. For the CDR3, the DNA is TGTGCCAGCAGCCAAGTCCGGGACAGCTTTACAGATACGCAGTATTTT. V and J are TRBV3-1 and TRBJ2-3; TRBD1 matches 7 bases. The trim removed 1 base at V and 3 bases at J, leaving 7 bases unmatched. CDR1 and CDR2 (germline): LGHDT, YNNKEL (reference sequence). The CDR3 spans 16 residues.

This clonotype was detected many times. The CDR3 DNA reads as TGTGCCTGGAGTGTAGTGGCTAGCTGGAACACCGGGGAGCTGTTTTTT. As protein: CAWSVVASWNTGELFF. The gene calls are TRBV30 and TRBJ2-2; TRBD2 is a possible D gene (5 bases). This CDR3 region has 16 residues. The V gene's germline CDR1 is GTSNPN and CDR2 SVGIG (reference sequence). V was trimmed by 0 bases and J by 1 base, leaving 12 bases between them. Combining the CDR3 with reference TRBV30 and TRBJ2-2 gives the whole variable domain SQTIHQWPATLVQPVGSPLSLECTVEGTSNPNLYWYRQAAGRGLQLLFYSVGIGQISSEVPQNLSASRPQDRQFILSSKKLLLSDSGFYLCAWSVVASWNTGELFFGEGSRLTVL.

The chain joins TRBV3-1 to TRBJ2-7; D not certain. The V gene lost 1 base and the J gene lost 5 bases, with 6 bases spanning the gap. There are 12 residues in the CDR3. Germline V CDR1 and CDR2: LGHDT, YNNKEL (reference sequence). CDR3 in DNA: TGTGCCAGCAGCCAAGTGCTAGACGAGCAGTACTTC. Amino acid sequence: CASSQVLDEQYF.

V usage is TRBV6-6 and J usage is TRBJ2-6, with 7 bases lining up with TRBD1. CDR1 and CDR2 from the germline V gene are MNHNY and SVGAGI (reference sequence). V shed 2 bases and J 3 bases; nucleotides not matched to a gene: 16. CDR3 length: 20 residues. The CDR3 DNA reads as TGTGCCAGCAGTTACGGACGGGACAGAGCAAGTGTAATTGGGGCCAACGTCCTGACTTTC. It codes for CASSYGRDRASVIGANVLTF.

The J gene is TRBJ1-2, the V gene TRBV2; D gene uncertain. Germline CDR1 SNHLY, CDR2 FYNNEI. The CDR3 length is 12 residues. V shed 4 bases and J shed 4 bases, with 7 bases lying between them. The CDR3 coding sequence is TGTGCCAGCAGTGTGTCTCTCTATGGCTACACCTTC. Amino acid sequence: CASSVSLYGYTF.

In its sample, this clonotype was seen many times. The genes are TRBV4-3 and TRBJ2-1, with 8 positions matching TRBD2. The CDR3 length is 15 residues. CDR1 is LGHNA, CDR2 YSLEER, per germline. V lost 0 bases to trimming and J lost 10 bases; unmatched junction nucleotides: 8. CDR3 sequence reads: CASSQDYSGVREQFF. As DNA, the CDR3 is TGCGCCAGCAGCCAAGATTATAGCGGGGTACGGGAGCAGTTCTTC.

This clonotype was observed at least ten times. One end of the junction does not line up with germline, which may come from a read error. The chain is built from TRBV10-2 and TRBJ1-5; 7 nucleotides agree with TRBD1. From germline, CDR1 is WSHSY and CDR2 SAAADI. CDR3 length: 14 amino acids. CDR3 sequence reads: CASSSTGSNQPQHF. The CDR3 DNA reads TGTGCCAGCAGCTCGACAGGGAGCAATCAGCCCCAGCATTTT.

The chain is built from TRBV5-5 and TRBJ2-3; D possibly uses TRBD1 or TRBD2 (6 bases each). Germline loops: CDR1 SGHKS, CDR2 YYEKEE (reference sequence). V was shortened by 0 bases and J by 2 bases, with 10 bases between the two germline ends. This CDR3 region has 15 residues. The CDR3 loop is CASSLAGAFTDTQYF. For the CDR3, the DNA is TGTGCCAGCAGCTTGGCGGGGGCCTTCACAGATACGCAGTATTTT. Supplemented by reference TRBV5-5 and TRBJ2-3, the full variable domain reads DAGVTQSPTHLIKTRGQQVTLRCSPISGHKSVSWYQQVLGQGPQFIFQYYEKEERGRGNFPDRFSARQFPNYSSELNVNALLLGDSALYLCASSLAGAFTDTQYFGPGTRLTVL.

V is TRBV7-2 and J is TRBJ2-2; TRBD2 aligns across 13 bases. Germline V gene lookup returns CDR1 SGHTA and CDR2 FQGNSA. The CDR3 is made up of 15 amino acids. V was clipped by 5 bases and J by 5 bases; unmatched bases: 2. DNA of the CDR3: TGTGCCAGCAGCCCGGGACTAGCGGGAACCGGGGAGCTGTTTTTT. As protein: CASSPGLAGTGELFF.

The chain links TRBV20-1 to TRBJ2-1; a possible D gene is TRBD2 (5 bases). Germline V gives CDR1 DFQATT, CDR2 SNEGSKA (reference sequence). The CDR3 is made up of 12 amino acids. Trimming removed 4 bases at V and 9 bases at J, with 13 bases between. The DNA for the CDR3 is TGCAGTGCTATTGAGAGAGGAGGTGAGCAGTTCTTC. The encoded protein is CSAIERGGEQFF.

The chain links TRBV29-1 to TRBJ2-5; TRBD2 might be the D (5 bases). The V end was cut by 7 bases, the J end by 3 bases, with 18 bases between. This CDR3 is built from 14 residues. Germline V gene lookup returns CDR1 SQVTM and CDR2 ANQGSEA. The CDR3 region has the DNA TGCAGCGCTCTGACCCGGGGATCCGAAGAGACCCAGTACTTC. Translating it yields CSALTRGSEETQYF.

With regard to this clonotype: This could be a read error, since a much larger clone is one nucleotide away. Here the CDR3 reads CTSTRRAGGLSPLHF. The CDR3 nucleotides are TGTACCAGCACCCGGCGGGCAGGGGGCCTCTCACCCCTCCACTTT. V gene TRBV6-2 or TRBV6-3 combines with J gene TRBJ1-6, with TRBD1 matching over 8 bases. The V gene's germline CDR1 is MNHEY and CDR2 SVGEGT. The CDR3 is made up of 15 amino acids.

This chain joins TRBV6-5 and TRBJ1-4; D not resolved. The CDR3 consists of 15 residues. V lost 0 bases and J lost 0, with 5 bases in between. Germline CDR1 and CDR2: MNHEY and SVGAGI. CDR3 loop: CASSYSEATNEKLFF. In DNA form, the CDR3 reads TGTGCCAGCAGTTACTCGGAGGCAACTAATGAAAAACTGTTTTTT.

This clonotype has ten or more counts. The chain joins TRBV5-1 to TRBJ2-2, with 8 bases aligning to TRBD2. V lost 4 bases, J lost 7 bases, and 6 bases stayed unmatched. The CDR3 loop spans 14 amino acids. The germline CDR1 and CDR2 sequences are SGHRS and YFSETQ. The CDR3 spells CASSVSGKDGELFF. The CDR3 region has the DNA TGCGCCAGCAGCGTTAGCGGGAAGGACGGGGAGCTGTTTTTT.

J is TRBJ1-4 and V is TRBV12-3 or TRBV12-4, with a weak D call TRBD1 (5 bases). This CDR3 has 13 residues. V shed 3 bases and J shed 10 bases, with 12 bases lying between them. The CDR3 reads CASSLKEGVKLFF. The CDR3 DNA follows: TGTGCCAGCAGTTTGAAGGAAGGGGTAAAACTGTTTTTT.

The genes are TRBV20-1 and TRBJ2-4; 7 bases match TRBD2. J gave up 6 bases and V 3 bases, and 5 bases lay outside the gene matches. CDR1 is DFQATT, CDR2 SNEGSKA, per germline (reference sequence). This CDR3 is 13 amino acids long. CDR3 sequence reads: CSARPLAGNIQYF. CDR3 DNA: TGCAGTGCTAGGCCCTTAGCGGGAAACATTCAGTACTTC.

The CDR3 sequence: CSVIDYSGRYEQYF. The DNA of the CDR3 is TGCAGCGTCATCGACTATAGCGGGAGGTACGAGCAGTACTTC. The V gene is TRBV29-1, the J gene TRBJ2-7; 10 positions agree with TRBD2. The germline CDR1 and CDR2 sequences are SQVTM and ANQGSEA. Trimming cost V 6 bases and J 4 bases; bases outside gene matches: 9. This CDR3 has 14 residues.

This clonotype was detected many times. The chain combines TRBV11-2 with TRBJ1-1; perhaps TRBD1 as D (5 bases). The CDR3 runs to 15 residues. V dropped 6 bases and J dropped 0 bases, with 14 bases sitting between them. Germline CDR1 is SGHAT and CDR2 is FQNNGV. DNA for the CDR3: TGTGCCAGCAGATCCGGCCAGGGCGTGAACACTGAAGCTTTCTTT. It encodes CASRSGQGVNTEAFF. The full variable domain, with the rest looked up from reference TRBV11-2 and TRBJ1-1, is EAGVAQSPRYKIIEKRQSVAFWCNPISGHATLYWYQQILGQGPKLLIQFQNNGVVDDSQLPKDRFSAERLKGVDSTLKIQPAKLEDSAVYLCASRSGQGVNTEAFFGQGTRLTVV.

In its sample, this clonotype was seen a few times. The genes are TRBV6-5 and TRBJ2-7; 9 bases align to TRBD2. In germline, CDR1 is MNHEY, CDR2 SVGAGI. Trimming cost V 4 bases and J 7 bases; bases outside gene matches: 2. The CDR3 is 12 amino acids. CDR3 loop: CASSFLAGEQYF. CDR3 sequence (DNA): TGTGCCAGCAGTTTTCTAGCGGGGGAGCAGTACTTC.

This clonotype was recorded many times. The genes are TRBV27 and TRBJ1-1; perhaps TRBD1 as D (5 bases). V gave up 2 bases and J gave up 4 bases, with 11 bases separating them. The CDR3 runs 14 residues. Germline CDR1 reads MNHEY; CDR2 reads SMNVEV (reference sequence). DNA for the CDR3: TGTGCCAGCAGTTTAGAGGGGAAGAGCACTGAAGCTTTCTTT. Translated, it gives CASSLEGKSTEAFF.

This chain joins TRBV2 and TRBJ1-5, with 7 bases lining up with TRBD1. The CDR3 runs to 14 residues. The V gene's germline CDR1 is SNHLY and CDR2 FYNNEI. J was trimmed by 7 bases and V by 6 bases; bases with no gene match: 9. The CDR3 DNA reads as TGTGCCAGCAGCGAGGGACAGCGGGGACAGCCCCAGCATTTT. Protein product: CASSEGQRGQPQHF.